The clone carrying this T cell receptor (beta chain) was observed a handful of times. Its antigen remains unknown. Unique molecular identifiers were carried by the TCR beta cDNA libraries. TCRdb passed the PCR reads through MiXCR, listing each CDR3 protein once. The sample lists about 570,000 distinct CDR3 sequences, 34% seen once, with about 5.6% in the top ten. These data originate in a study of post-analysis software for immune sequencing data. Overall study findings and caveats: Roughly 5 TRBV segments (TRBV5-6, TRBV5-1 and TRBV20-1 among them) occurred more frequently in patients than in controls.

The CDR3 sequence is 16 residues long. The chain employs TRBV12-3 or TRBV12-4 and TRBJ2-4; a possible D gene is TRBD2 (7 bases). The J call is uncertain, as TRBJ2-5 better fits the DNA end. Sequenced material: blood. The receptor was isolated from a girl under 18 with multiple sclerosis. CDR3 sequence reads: CASGALGAGVVGTQYF. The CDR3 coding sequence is TGTGCCAGCGGCGCTTTGGGGGCGGGGGTAGTCGGGACCCAGTACTTC.